This T cell receptor beta chain emerged from a study of T cell repertoires in cytomegalovirus infection. Study information: Recently identified HLA-C-restricted CMV epitopes were used, and well-studied HLA-B-restricted CMV epitopes were used as well. Signatures in public TCR beta sequences pointed to both CMV infection and matching HLA type. Study-wide points: Cumulative frequency (of public TCR beta family members) identified carriers of CMV plus the relevant HLA.

TCRdb re-called the reads with MiXCR, one entry per CDR3 protein. The repertoire holds around 310,000 distinct CDR3 sequences, with almost 30% as singletons. Concerning this clonotype itself: Antigen unknown.

The CDR3 is 14 residues long. Germline V CDR1 and CDR2: DFQATT, SNEGSKA (reference sequence). The sample was cultured PBMCs, taken from culture after CMV antigen stimulation. The source is a human donor in good health (CMV status not recorded). Some clones in this sample may be carry-over from other donors' samples. The chain is built from TRBV20-1 and TRBJ1-4, with 10 nucleotides matching TRBD1. CDR3 sequence (DNA): TGCAGCTCACCTCCCGGGACAGGGGATGAAAAACTGTTTTTT. Its translation: CSSPPGTGDEKLFF.